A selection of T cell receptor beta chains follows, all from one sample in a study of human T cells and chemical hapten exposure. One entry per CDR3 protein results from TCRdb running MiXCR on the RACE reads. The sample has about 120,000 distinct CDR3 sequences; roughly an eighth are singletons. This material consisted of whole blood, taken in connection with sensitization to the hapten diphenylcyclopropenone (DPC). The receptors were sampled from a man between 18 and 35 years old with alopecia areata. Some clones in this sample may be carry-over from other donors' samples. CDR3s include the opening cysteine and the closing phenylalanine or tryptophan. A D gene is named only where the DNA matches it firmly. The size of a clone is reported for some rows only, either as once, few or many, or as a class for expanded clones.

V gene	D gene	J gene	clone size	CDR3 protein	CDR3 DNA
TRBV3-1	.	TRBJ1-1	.	CASSKDSSGAEAFF	TGTGCCAGCAGCAAGGACAGCAGCGGGGCTGAAGCTTTCTTT
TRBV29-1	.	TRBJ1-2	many	CSVDGEKDYGYTF	TGCAGCGTTGATGGGGAGAAGGACTATGGCTACACCTTC
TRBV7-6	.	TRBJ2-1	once	CASTPLSPIGYNEQFF	TGTGCCAGCACCCCTTTGTCGCCCATAGGATACAATGAGCAGTTCTTC
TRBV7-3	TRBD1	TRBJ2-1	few	CASSLDRAIYNEQFF	TGTGCCAGCAGCCTGGACAGGGCCATATACAATGAGCAGTTCTTC
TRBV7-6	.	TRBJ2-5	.	CASSPRPTWTQETQYF	TGTGCCAGCAGCCCCCGCCCGACTTGGACCCAAGAGACCCAGTACTTC
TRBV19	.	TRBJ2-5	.	CASSLQGFQETQYF	TGTGCCAGTAGTCTCCAGGGTTTCCAAGAGACCCAGTACTTC
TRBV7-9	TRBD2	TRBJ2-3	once	CASGFSSGGAIDTQYF	TGTGCCAGCGGATTCTCTAGCGGGGGGGCCATCGATACGCAGTATTTT
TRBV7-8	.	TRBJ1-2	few	CASSPQQNMRVYGYTF	TGTGCCAGCAGCCCCCAACAGAACATGAGGGTCTATGGCTACACCTTC
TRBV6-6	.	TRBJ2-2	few	CASSYSITGELFF	TGTGCCAGCAGTTACTCGATCACCGGGGAGCTGTTTTTT
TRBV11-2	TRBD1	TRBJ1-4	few	CASSLERTGLRTTNEKLFF	TGTGCCAGCAGCTTAGAACGGACAGGGCTCCGGACAACTAATGAAAAACTGTTTTTT
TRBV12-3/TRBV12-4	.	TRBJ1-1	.	CASSPHENTEAFF	TGTGCCAGCAGTCCTCACGAGAACACTGAAGCTTTCTTT
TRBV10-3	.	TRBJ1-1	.	CAISESTAEAFF	TGTGCCATCAGTGAGTCGACAGCTGAAGCTTTCTTT
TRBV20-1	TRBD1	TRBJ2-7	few	CSASGQGYEQYF	TGCAGTGCTAGCGGACAGGGTTACGAGCAGTACTTC
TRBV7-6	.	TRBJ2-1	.	CASSLSGYEQFF	TGTGCCAGCAGCTTATCTGGTTATGAGCAGTTCTTC
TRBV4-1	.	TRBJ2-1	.	CASSQERVISGNEQFF	TGCGCCAGCAGCCAAGAAAGGGTAATCAGCGGGAATGAGCAGTTCTTC
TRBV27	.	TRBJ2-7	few	CASSLRTGSSYEQYF	TGTGCCAGCAGCCTCCGGACGGGTAGCTCCTACGAGCAGTACTTC
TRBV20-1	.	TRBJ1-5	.	CSARGEGSQPQHF	TGCAGTGCTAGGGGAGAGGGATCTCAGCCCCAGCATTTT
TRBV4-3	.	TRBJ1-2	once	CASSQDMSGGYLHGYTF	TGCGCCAGCAGCCAAGATATGTCGGGGGGCTATCTCCATGGCTACACCTTC
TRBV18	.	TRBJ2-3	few	CASSPPQREKANTDTQYF	TGTGCCAGCTCACCACCGCAAAGGGAAAAGGCTAACACAGATACGCAGTATTTT
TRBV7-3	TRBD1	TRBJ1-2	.	CASSPQTGGPPYGYTF	TGTGCCAGCAGCCCTCAGACAGGGGGCCCCCCCTATGGCTACACCTTC
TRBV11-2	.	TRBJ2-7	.	CASSPRILYEQYF	TGTGCCAGCAGCCCTCGGATCCTTTACGAGCAGTACTTC
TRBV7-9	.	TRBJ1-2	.	CASSLGRRAAESYTF	TGTGCCAGCAGCCTGGGACGGAGGGCAGCAGAGAGCTACACCTTC
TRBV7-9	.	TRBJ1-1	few	CASSLARGLGTEAFF	TGTGCCAGCAGCTTAGCGCGGGGGCTGGGGACTGAAGCTTTCTTT
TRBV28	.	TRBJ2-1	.	CASPPGWGAFNEQFF	TGTGCCAGCCCTCCCGGTTGGGGGGCCTTCAATGAGCAGTTCTTC
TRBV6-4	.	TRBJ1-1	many	CASSEGGNTEAFF	TGTGCCAGCAGTGAGGGTGGTAACACTGAAGCTTTCTTT
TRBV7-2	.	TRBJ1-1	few	CASSSTRTAEAFF	TGTGCCAGCAGCTCCACACGAACGGCTGAAGCTTTCTTT
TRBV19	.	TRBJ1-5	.	CASGGRPDQPQHF	TGTGCCAGTGGAGGACGCCCAGATCAGCCCCAGCATTTT
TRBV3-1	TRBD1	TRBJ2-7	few	CASSHGTGREQYF	TGTGCCAGCAGCCACGGGACAGGGAGGGAGCAGTACTTC
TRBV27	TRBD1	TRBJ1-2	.	CASSPYRQGSSYGYTF	TGTGCCAGCAGTCCATACCGACAGGGAAGTAGCTATGGCTACACCTTC
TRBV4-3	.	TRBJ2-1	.	CASSHRTGRPANEQFF	TGCGCCAGCAGCCACAGAACCGGGCGCCCCGCCAATGAGCAGTTCTTC
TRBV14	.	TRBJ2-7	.	CASSQEWGADEQYF	TGTGCCAGCAGCCAAGAATGGGGGGCCGACGAGCAGTACTTC
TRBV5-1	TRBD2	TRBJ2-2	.	CASSLGSSGDLANTGELFF	TGCGCCAGCAGCTTGGGCTCTAGCGGGGATCTGGCGAACACCGGGGAGCTGTTTTTT
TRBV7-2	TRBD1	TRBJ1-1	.	CASSLDRGQGNTEAFF	TGTGCCAGCAGCTTAGATAGAGGACAGGGGAACACTGAAGCTTTCTTT
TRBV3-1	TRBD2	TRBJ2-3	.	CASSRGGSRADTQYF	TGTGCCAGCAGCCGGGGGGGAAGCAGAGCAGATACGCAGTATTTT
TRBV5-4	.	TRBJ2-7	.	CASSLVGQPSYAQYF	TGTGCCAGCAGCTTGGTAGGCCAACCCTCCTACGCGCAGTACTTC
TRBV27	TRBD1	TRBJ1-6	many	CASSLGQGPRVARTSYNSPLHF	TGTGCCAGCAGTCTCGGACAGGGGCCGAGGGTGGCCCGGACCTCCTATAATTCACCCCTCCACTTT
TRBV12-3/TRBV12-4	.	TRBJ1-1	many	CASSLGHANTEAFF	TGTGCCAGCAGTTTGGGGCATGCGAACACTGAAGCTTTCTTT
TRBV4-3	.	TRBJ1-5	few	CASSQGLGGVQPQHF	TGCGCCAGCAGCCAAGGTCTGGGGGGTGTACAGCCCCAGCATTTT
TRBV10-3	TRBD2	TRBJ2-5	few	CAISATSGGHQETQYF	TGTGCCATCAGTGCAACTAGCGGGGGGCACCAAGAGACCCAGTACTTC
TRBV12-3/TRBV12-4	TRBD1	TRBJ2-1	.	CASSLGQGISYNEQFF	TGTGCCAGCAGTTTGGGACAGGGGATTAGCTACAATGAGCAGTTCTTC
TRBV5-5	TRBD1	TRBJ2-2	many	CASSASGTANTGELFF	TGTGCCAGCAGCGCGTCCGGGACAGCGAACACCGGGGAGCTGTTTTTT